This paragraph reports one T cell receptor beta chain. Its specificity is unknown. Germline values: CDR1 LGHDT, CDR2 YNNKEL (reference sequence). This CDR3 contains 14 residues. With 1 base clipped from V and 5 bases from J, the junction kept 2 bases outside the gene matches. The data were obtained in a study of T cell responses to AZD1222 COVID-19 vaccine. General study points: Seropositive AZD1222 recipients at baseline numbered only six or seven. Donors were largely white British and mainly female; clonal diversity was possibly underestimated.

The table came from immunoSEQ multiplex PCR; TCRdb's copy has only in-frame clones and leaves some out. The table has tens of thousands of clones, about nine tenths seen once. This TCR was recovered from an adult in good health. The sequencing here drew on peripheral blood, taken on day 0 of AZD1222 vaccination. J is TRBJ1-1 and V is TRBV3-1 (or the pseudogene TRBV3-2); 9 bases match TRBD1. CDR3 amino acids: CASSQVGQGTEAFF. CDR3 nucleotides: TGTGCCAGCAGCCAAGTCGGACAGGGGACTGAAGCTTTCTTT.